Following are 26 T cell receptor beta chains from one sample sequenced in a study of T cells in Graves' hyperthyroidism and ophthalmopathy. The TCR beta CDR3 regions underwent amplification using RNA transcripts as the source. The HTBI set primed first-round TCR CDR3 RT-PCR. In TCRdb, the multiplex PCR reads were re-called with MiXCR into one record per CDR3 protein. Of almost 500,000 distinct CDR3 sequences listed, approximately 23% are singletons. Sequenced material: blood. The receptors here all came from a woman aged 70-85 years with Graves' ophthalmopathy.

This clonotype came up many times. This sequence joins TRBV11-2 and TRBJ1-5; TRBD1 aligns across 7 bases. Germline V gene sequence: CDR1 SGHAT, CDR2 FQNNGV. The V gene end was trimmed by 5 bases and the J gene end by 2 bases; junction bases not matched to a gene: 3. The CDR3 is 14 residues long. The CDR3 DNA is TGTGCCAGCAGCCAGGGGGTTGGCAATCAGCCCCAGCATTTT. Protein: CASSQGVGNQPQHF. Full variable domain (outside the CDR3, taken from reference TRBV11-2 and TRBJ1-5): EAGVAQSPRYKIIEKRQSVAFWCNPISGHATLYWYQQILGQGPKLLIQFQNNGVVDDSQLPKDRFSAERLKGVDSTLKIQPAKLEDSAVYLCASSQGVGNQPQHFGDGTRLSIL.

The table lists this clonotype with many counts. J is TRBJ2-1 and V is TRBV2, with 14 bases fitting TRBD2. Trimming at V came to 6 bases and at J to 1 base, leaving 11 bases not matched to a gene. There are 19 residues in the CDR3. Per the germline V gene, CDR1 is SNHLY and CDR2 is FYNNEI. The CDR3 DNA reads as TGTGCCAGCAGGACGGGACTAGCGGGAGTAAGGAGGTCCTACAATGAGCAGTTCTTC. Amino acid sequence: CASRTGLAGVRRSYNEQFF.

This clonotype was counted a few times. CDR3 DNA: TGCGCCAGCAGCCAACAGGGGGCTGGAAACACCATATATTTT. It is translated as CASSQQGAGNTIYF. V and J are TRBV4-1 and TRBJ1-3, with 7 bases lining up with TRBD1. Germline values: CDR1 MGHRA, CDR2 YSYEKL. The CDR3 has 14 residues. V shed 2 bases, J shed 2 bases, and the junction held 0 bases outside the gene matches.

This clonotype was counted ten times or more. The gene calls are TRBV29-1 and TRBJ2-7, with a weak D call TRBD1 (6 bases). The germline gives CDR1 SQVTM, CDR2 ANQGSEA. Trimming left V 4 bases short and J 3 bases short, with 10 bases between. This CDR3 comprises 12 residues. The CDR3 loop is CSVGTVNYEQYF. The CDR3 DNA follows: TGCAGCGTTGGGACAGTAAACTACGAGCAGTACTTC.

This clonotype appeared many times. The chain links TRBV18 to TRBJ2-7; D remains unclear. This CDR3 spans 12 amino acids. The V end was cut by 2 bases, the J end by 2 bases, with 4 bases between. Germline V gene data show CDR1 as KGHSH and CDR2 as LQKENI. CDR3 nucleotides: TGTGCCAGCTCACCATGGACCTACGAGCAGTACTTC. Its protein is CASSPWTYEQYF.

This clonotype was seen at least ten times. The chain couples TRBV6-5 to TRBJ2-1, with 7 bases lining up with TRBD2. Trimming removed 0 bases from V and 7 bases from J; junction bases left unmatched: 0. This CDR3 has 13 amino acids. Looked up from germline, CDR1 is MNHEY and CDR2 is SVGAGI. CDR3 sequence reads: CASSYSSGNEQFF. The CDR3 region has the DNA TGTGCCAGCAGTTACTCTAGCGGGAATGAGCAGTTCTTC.

This chain links TRBV6-5 with TRBJ1-4, with D possibly TRBD1 on 5 matching bases. Germline CDR1 and CDR2: MNHEY and SVGAGI. The CDR3 has 14 residues. The V end lost 0 bases, the J end lost 8 bases, and 10 bases lay between the germline ends. The CDR3 bases are TGTGCCAGCAGTTACTCCGGGGAGGGGGAAAAACTGTTTTTT. As protein: CASSYSGEGEKLFF.

The chain is built from TRBV24-1 and TRBJ2-3, with D possibly being TRBD2 (6 bases). The CDR3 covers 13 residues. Trimming pared 5 bases from V and 7 bases from J, leaving 12 bases between. The germline gives CDR1 KGHDR, CDR2 SFDVKD. In DNA form, the CDR3 reads TGTGCCACCAGTGCCTTAGGAGGGAATACGCAGTATTTT. The encoded protein is CATSALGGNTQYF.

This clonotype was observed many times. The chain combines TRBV12-5 with TRBJ1-2; D not resolved. From germline, CDR1 is LGHNT and CDR2 FRNRAP. This CDR3 spans 14 amino acids. Trimming shortened V by 7 bases and J by 7 bases, and 19 bases separated the two germline ends. The CDR3 DNA follows: TGTGCTAGTGCCCAACCGGGCACATCCTCTGGCTACACCTTC. Translating it yields CASAQPGTSSGYTF.

The rearrangement uses TRBV10-3 and TRBJ1-1, with a tentative D call TRBD1 (5 bases). The CDR3 runs 16 residues. The germline V gene encodes CDR1 ENHRY and CDR2 SYGVKD. The V end was cut by 7 bases, the J end by 5 bases, with 23 bases between. DNA of the CDR3: TGTGCCATCACCCAGGATGGGGGGAGCCGGGGTACTGAAGCTTTCTTT. Translated: CAITQDGGSRGTEAFF.

This clonotype was observed a few times. The genes are TRBV29-1 and TRBJ2-2, with 8 bases identical to TRBD1. This CDR3 comprises 12 residues. The V segment lost 4 bases and the J segment 6 bases; nucleotides outside the gene matches: 1. Germline CDR1 and CDR2: SQVTM and ANQGSEA. The CDR3 here is CSVVTGAGELFF. CDR3 DNA: TGCAGCGTTGTGACAGGGGCCGGGGAGCTGTTTTTT.

This clonotype was seen repeatedly, ten times or more. The chain uses TRBV7-2 and TRBJ1-1, with D perhaps matching TRBD1 (5 bases). Trimming removed 3 bases from V and 10 bases from J, with 12 bases in between. The CDR3 sequence is 12 residues long. Germline V gene data show CDR1 as SGHTA and CDR2 as FQGNSA. CDR3 DNA sequence: TGTGCCAGCAGCTTTTTGGACAATTTAGCTTTCTTT. Amino acids: CASSFLDNLAFF. Variable domain in full (rest from reference TRBV7-2 and TRBJ1-1): GAGVSQSPSNKVTEKGKDVELRCDPISGHTALYWYRQSLGQGLEFLIYFQGNSAPDKSGLPSDRFSAERTGGSVSTLTIQRTQQEDSAVYLCASSFLDNLAFFGQGTRLTVV.

The V gene is TRBV6-1, the J gene TRBJ2-7, with 8 positions matching TRBD1. The V and J ends lost 1 base and 0 bases, in that order; junction bases with no gene match: 2. Germline V gene data show CDR1 as MNHNS and CDR2 as SASEGT. The CDR3 has 15 residues. The CDR3 here is CASSEGQGSSYEQYF. In nucleotides, the CDR3 is TGTGCCAGCAGTGAAGGACAGGGGAGCTCCTACGAGCAGTACTTC.

This sequence joins TRBV3-1 and TRBJ1-4; D is ambiguous. V dropped 3 bases and J dropped 4 bases, with 9 bases sitting between them. Germline V lookup: CDR1 LGHDT, CDR2 YNNKEL (reference sequence). There are 14 residues in the CDR3. The CDR3 loop is CASSHGSLNEKLFF. CDR3 in DNA: TGTGCCAGCAGCCACGGGTCTCTTAATGAAAAACTGTTTTTT.

The chain joins TRBV12-3 or TRBV12-4 to TRBJ1-3, with 11 bases that match TRBD1. CDR3 length: 17 residues. V was pared by 3 bases and J by 0 bases, with 4 bases of the junction left unmatched. This chain's CDR3 is CASSFSGTGGSGNTIYF. CDR3 DNA: TGTGCCAGCAGTTTCTCCGGGACAGGGGGCTCTGGAAACACCATATATTTT.

The sample holds many counts of this clonotype. The rearrangement joins TRBV28 to TRBJ2-7, with 7 nucleotides matching TRBD1. Germline V gene lookup returns CDR1 MDHEN and CDR2 SYDVKM. J gave up 2 bases and V 2 bases, and 6 bases lay outside the gene matches. This CDR3 region has 15 residues. The CDR3 loop reads CASSLGGQETYEQYF. CDR3 coding DNA: TGTGCCAGCAGTTTAGGCGGACAGGAAACCTACGAGCAGTACTTC. Full variable domain (missing parts from reference TRBV28 and TRBJ2-7): DVKVTQSSRYLVKRTGEKVFLECVQDMDHENMFWYRQDPGLGLRLIYFSYDVKMKEKGDIPEGYSVSREKKERFSLILESASTNQTSMYLCASSLGGQETYEQYFGPGTRLTVT.

V is TRBV15 and J is TRBJ2-1, with no clear D. V was pared by 0 bases and J by 8 bases, with 8 bases between. The V gene's germline CDR1 is LNHNV and CDR2 YYDKDF (reference sequence). The CDR3 has 13 amino acids. In nucleotides, the CDR3 is TGTGCCACCAGCAGAGATACGGGTTATGAGCAGTTCTTC. It encodes CATSRDTGYEQFF.

This clonotype occurred once. V and J are TRBV30 and TRBJ1-5, with 9 bases matching TRBD1. Germline V gives CDR1 GTSNPN, CDR2 SVGIG (reference sequence). CDR3 length: 19 amino acids. J lost 5 bases, V lost 2 bases, and 19 bases had no gene match. For the CDR3, the DNA is TGTGCCTGGAGTAGGGGCAAGACAGGGGGTTCGACGGTCGATCAGCCCCAGCATTTT. Its translation is CAWSRGKTGGSTVDQPQHF.

In its sample, this clonotype was seen a few times. The chain links TRBV6-5 to TRBJ2-7, with 9 positions matching TRBD1. From germline, CDR1 is MNHEY and CDR2 SVGAGI. The CDR3 length is 14 residues. V shed 2 bases and J 3 bases; nucleotides not matched to a gene: 2. DNA for the CDR3: TGTGCCAGCAGTTACAACAGGGGGCACTACGAGCAGTACTTC. Protein product: CASSYNRGHYEQYF.

This clonotype has more than one count but fewer than ten. The rearrangement joins TRBV5-6 to TRBJ2-5; TRBD2 matches at 13 bases. V dropped 3 bases and J dropped 3; count of bases not matched to a gene: 8. This CDR3 region has 17 residues. Germline assignment: CDR1 SGHDT and CDR2 YYEEEE. In nucleotides, the CDR3 is TGTGCCAGCAGCTGGGGGGGTGGACTAGCGGGGGAAGAGACCCAGTACTTC. This encodes CASSWGGGLAGEETQYF. Based on the CDR3 plus reference TRBV5-6 and TRBJ2-5, the full variable domain is DAGVTQSPTHLIKTRGQQVTLRCSPKSGHDTVSWYQQALGQGPQFIFQYYEEEERQRGNFPDRFSGHQFPNYSSELNVNALLLGDSALYLCASSWGGGLAGEETQYFGPGTRLLVL.

The genes are TRBV10-2 and TRBJ2-5; a possible D gene is TRBD2 (6 bases). The CDR3 length is 13 residues. CDR1 and CDR2 from the germline V gene are WSHSY and SAAADI. Trimming stripped 4 bases from V and 5 bases from J, with 11 bases between. CDR3 DNA sequence: TGCGCCAGCAGTGCTAACGGGAGTGAGACCCAGTACTTC. Protein: CASSANGSETQYF.

About this clonotype itself: With a much larger clone just one base away, this may be a read error. This chain links TRBV11-2 with TRBJ2-7, with D maybe TRBD2 (5 bases). The CDR3 is 13 amino acids. CDR1 and CDR2 (germline): SGHAT, FQNNGV. Here the CDR3 reads CASSSSSFYKQYF. The CDR3 DNA is TGTGCCAGCAGCTCCTCTAGCTTCTACAAGCAGTACTTC.

Only a few counts were recorded for this clonotype. The V and J genes are TRBV7-3 and TRBJ2-7; 8 positions agree with TRBD1. J lost 6 bases, V lost 5 bases, and 6 bases had no gene match. This CDR3 comprises 13 residues. Germline V gives CDR1 SGHTA, CDR2 FQGTGA. Here the CDR3 reads CASSPRTGPEQYF. For the CDR3, the DNA is TGTGCCAGCAGCCCGCGGACAGGGCCCGAGCAGTACTTC.

The V and J genes are TRBV20-1 and TRBJ2-7; D is perhaps TRBD2 (6 bases). CDR3 length: 15 amino acids. Trimming shortened V by 6 bases and J by 5 bases, and 23 bases separated the two germline ends. The germline V gene has CDR1 DFQATT and CDR2 SNEGSKA (reference sequence). CDR3 bases: TGCAGTGCGAGCCTCGGTAGGAGGGCCGCCGACGAGCAGTACTTC. Translated, it gives CSASLGRRAADEQYF.

This clonotype turned up a few times. The chain links TRBV20-1 to TRBJ2-3; D is possibly TRBD1 (6 bases). V lost 1 base and J lost 4, with 12 bases in between. The CDR3 is made up of 14 amino acids. CDR1 DFQATT and CDR2 SNEGSKA come from the germline V gene (reference sequence). As DNA, the CDR3 is TGCAGTGCTAGAGGTGGGGGCCGGCCAGATACGCAGTATTTT. Its translation: CSARGGGRPDTQYF.

The V and J genes are TRBV4-1 and TRBJ1-5; weak D call: TRBD1 (5 bases). V dropped 1 base and J dropped 0 bases, with 7 bases sitting between them. Per the germline V gene, CDR1 is MGHRA and CDR2 is YSYEKL. This CDR3 is built from 15 residues. CDR3 coding DNA: TGCGCCAGCAGCCAAGTGGGACTTAGCAATCAGCCCCAGCATTTT. Amino acids: CASSQVGLSNQPQHF.